The clone carrying this T cell receptor (beta chain) came up a few times. No antigen is known for it. This specimen comes from a study of beta chain features in type 1 diabetes. Study-level results: Among patients with Type 1 diabetes, TCRB CDR3s were moderately but significantly shorter in every one of the four CD4+ subsets. Insertions at VDJ junctions were less frequent in type 1 diabetes patients. These patients also deleted more nucleotides at the same junctions.

The CDR3 length is 15 residues. V was clipped by 3 bases and J by 7 bases; unmatched bases: 11. CDR1 is GTSNPN, CDR2 SVGIG, per germline (reference sequence). Without exception, sorted populations had purity beyond 98%. Reverse transcription of all isolated RNA meant that expressed TCRB transcripts were sequenced. Average reads for naive, central memory and regulatory T cell samples were around 4 million. Assay: immunoSEQ multiplex PCR; the TCRdb copy retains only in-frame clones and omits some. This table has about 640,000 clones, under 15% appearing once. Sample: naive CD4+ T cells from blood. This chain uses TRBV30 with TRBJ1-5; TRBD1 agrees at 8 bases. This receptor was identified in a man aged 25 to 40 with type 1 diabetes. The CDR3 DNA is TGTGCCTGGAGCTTTGGGCAGGGGGCGAGACAGCCCCAGCATTTT. Translation: CAWSFGQGARQPQHF.